This T cell receptor beta chain originates from a study of spatial heterogeneity in lung cancer. Broader study findings: Detection of ubiquitous tumor TCRs in blood was higher at resection than follow-up.

Sample time point: sample taken at primary tumor resection. Whole RNA came from tumor, nontumor lung or frozen PBMC and was sequenced without being sorted. TCRdb re-derived calls from the 5' RACE reads in MiXCR, one entry per CDR3 protein. The table includes roughly 60,000 distinct CDR3 sequences, 8% to 9% detected once. This CDR3 is built from 11 residues. Trimming took 1 base from V and 14 from J, leaving 11 bases between them. In the case of this clonotype: Its cognate antigen is unknown.

The receptor was derived from a female donor with early-stage non-small cell lung cancer. This chain uses TRBV12-3 or TRBV12-4 with TRBJ1-1; D gene unclear. Sequencing used PBMCs, obtained at surgery. CDR3 loop: CASSLGSPPFF. The CDR3 region has the DNA TGTGCCAGCAGTTTAGGTTCCCCACCGTTCTTT.